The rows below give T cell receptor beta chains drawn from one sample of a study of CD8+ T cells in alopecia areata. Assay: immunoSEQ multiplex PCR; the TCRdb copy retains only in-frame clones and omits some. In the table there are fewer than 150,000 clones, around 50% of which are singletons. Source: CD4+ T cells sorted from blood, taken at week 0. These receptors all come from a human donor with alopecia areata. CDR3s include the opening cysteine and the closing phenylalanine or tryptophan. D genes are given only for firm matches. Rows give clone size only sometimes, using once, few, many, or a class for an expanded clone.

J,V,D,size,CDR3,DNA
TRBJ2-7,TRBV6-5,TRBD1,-,CASSTLLTGSYEQYF,TGTGCCAGCAGTACCCTCCTGACAGGGTCCTACGAGCAGTACTTC
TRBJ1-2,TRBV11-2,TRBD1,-,CASSLGGQGIYGYTF,TGTGCCAGCAGCTTAGGGGGACAGGGAATCTATGGCTACACCTTC
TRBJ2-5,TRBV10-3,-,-,CAISESGGPETQYF,TGTGCCATCAGTGAGTCCGGGGGCCCGGAGACCCAGTACTTC
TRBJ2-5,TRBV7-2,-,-,CASTTGGTPESQYF,TGTGCCAGCACCACCGGAGGAACTCCAGAGTCCCAGTACTTC
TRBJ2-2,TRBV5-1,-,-,CASSLAFDSGELFF,TGCGCCAGCAGCTTGGCCTTCGATTCCGGGGAGCTGTTTTTT
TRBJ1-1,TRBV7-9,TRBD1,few,CASSGQGGTEAFF,TGTGCCAGCAGCGGACAGGGAGGCACTGAAGCTTTCTTT
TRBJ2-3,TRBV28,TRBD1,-,CASSLPGGMDTDTQYF,TGTGCCAGCAGTCTCCCAGGGGGAATGGACACAGATACGCAGTATTTT
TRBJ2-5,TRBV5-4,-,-,CASSLDGETQYF,TGTGCCAGCAGCTTGGATGGGGAGACCCAGTACTTC
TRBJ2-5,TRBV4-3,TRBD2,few,CASAGGAGETQYF,TGCGCCAGCGCCGGGGGGGCCGGAGAGACCCAGTACTTC
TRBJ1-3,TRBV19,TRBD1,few,CASSGTGSGNTIYF,TGTGCCAGTTCCGGGACAGGCTCTGGAAACACCATATATTTT
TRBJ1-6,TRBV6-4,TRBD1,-,CASSVDRDSPLHF,TGTGCCAGCAGTGTCGACAGGGATTCACCCCTCCACTTT
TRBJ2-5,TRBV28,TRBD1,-,CASSLGQGDQETQYF,TGTGCCAGCAGTTTAGGACAGGGTGACCAAGAGACCCAGTACTTC
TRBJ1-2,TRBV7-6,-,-,CASSPNGVYGYTF,TGTGCCAGCAGCCCAAATGGGGTCTATGGCTACACCTTC
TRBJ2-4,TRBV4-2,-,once,CASSQQGVENIQYF,TGTGCCAGCAGCCAACAGGGCGTAGAAAACATTCAGTACTTC
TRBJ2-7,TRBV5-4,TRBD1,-,CASSAGTGPYEQYF,TGTGCCAGCAGCGCCGGGACAGGGCCCTACGAGCAGTACTTC
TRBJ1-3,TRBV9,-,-,CASSERGPGNTIYF,TGTGCCAGCAGCGAACGGGGGCCCGGAAACACCATATATTTT
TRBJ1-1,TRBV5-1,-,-,CASSRQGVMNTEAFF,TGCGCCAGCAGCAGGCAGGGAGTAATGAACACTGAAGCTTTCTTT
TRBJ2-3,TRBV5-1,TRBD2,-,CASRSTSGPTDTQYF,TGCGCCAGCCGGTCGACTAGCGGCCCCACAGATACGCAGTATTTT
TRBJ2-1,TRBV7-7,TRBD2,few,CASSSSGGDNEQFF,TGTGCCAGCAGCTCTAGCGGGGGGGACAATGAGCAGTTCTTC
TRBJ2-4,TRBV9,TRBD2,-,CASSASGTKNIQYF,TGTGCCAGCAGCGCTAGCGGCACTAAAAACATTCAGTACTTC
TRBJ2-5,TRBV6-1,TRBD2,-,CAGGLAGVETQYF,TGTGCCGGAGGACTAGCGGGGGTGGAGACCCAGTACTTC
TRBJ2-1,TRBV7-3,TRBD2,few,CASSPTSGLGNEQFF,TGTGCCAGCAGCCCGACTAGCGGGCTTGGGAATGAGCAGTTCTTC
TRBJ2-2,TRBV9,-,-,CASSVATIPGELFF,TGTGCCAGCAGCGTAGCGACTATTCCCGGGGAGCTGTTTTTT
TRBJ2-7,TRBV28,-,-,CASSLLRTYEQYF,TGTGCCAGCAGTTTACTCCGAACCTACGAGCAGTACTTC
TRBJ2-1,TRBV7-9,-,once,CASSLASYRGGHEQFF,TGTGCCAGCAGCTTAGCGTCGTACAGGGGAGGGCATGAGCAGTTCTTC
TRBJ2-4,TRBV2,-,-,CASSPIAKNIQYF,TGTGCCAGCAGCCCCATAGCCAAAAACATTCAGTACTTC
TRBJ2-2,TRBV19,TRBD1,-,CASSATGFSTGELFF,TGTGCCAGTAGTGCGACAGGGTTTTCGACCGGGGAGCTGTTTTTT
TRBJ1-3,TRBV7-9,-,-,CASSLLGLSGNTIYF,TGTGCCAGCAGCTTATTGGGCCTCTCTGGAAACACCATATATTTT
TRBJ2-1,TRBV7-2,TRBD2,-,CASSSAGTSGPGSYNEQFF,TGTGCCAGCAGCTCCGCCGGGACTAGCGGTCCGGGGTCCTACAATGAGCAGTTCTTC
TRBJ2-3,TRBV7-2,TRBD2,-,CASSLSLAGTDTQYF,TGTGCCAGCAGCTTAAGTTTAGCGGGGACAGATACGCAGTATTTT
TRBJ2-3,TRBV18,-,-,CASSPTSSTDTQYF,TGTGCCAGCTCACCGACCTCTAGCACAGATACGCAGTATTTT
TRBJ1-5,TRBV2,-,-,CASSASQPQHF,TGTGCCAGCAGTGCTTCGCAGCCCCAGCATTTT
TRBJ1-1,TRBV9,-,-,CASSVAMETQAFF,TGTGCCAGCAGCGTAGCTATGGAAACCCAAGCTTTCTTT
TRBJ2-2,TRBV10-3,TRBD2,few,CAIGTSSGELFF,TGTGCCATCGGGACTAGCAGCGGGGAGCTGTTTTTT
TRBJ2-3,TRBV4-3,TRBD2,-,CASSQEAPSGRSTDTQYF,TGCGCCAGCAGCCAAGAAGCTCCTAGCGGGAGATCAACAGATACGCAGTATTTT
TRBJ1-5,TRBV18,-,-,CASSPGTGQPQHF,TGTGCCAGCTCACCAGGGACCGGTCAGCCCCAGCATTTT
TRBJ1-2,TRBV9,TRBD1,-,CASSFTGESGYTF,TGTGCCAGCAGCTTTACAGGGGAAAGTGGCTACACCTTC
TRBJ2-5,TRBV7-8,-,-,CASSSHSGRRETQYF,TGTGCCAGCAGCTCCCATTCGGGGCGGAGAGAGACCCAGTACTTC
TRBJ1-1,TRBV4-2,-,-,CASSQDWPPAFF,TGTGCCAGCAGCCAAGATTGGCCTCCGGCTTTCTTT
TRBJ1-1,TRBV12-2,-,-,CASRLAGTGGISAFF,TGTGCAAGTCGCTTAGCGGGGACAGGGGGCATTTCAGCTTTCTTT
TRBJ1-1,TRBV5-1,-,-,CASSPGPSGTEAFF,TGCGCCAGCAGCCCGGGGCCCAGTGGCACTGAAGCTTTCTTT
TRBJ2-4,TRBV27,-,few,CASSLRASGHIAKNIQYF,TGTGCCAGCAGTTTACGGGCCTCGGGACACATAGCCAAAAACATTCAGTACTTC
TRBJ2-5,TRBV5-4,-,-,CASSLAGGQETQYF,TGTGCCAGCAGCTTGGCCGGGGGCCAGGAGACCCAGTACTTC
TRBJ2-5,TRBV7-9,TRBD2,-,CASSAEWRLAGQETQYF,TGTGCCAGCAGCGCCGAATGGAGGCTAGCGGGTCAAGAGACCCAGTACTTC
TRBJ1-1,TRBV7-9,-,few,CASSLSLISPTEAFF,TGTGCCAGCAGCTTAAGTCTAATTTCGCCCACTGAAGCTTTCTTT
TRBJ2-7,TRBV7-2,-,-,CASSLLTDPSYEQYF,TGTGCCAGCAGCCTCCTCACGGACCCCTCCTACGAGCAGTACTTC
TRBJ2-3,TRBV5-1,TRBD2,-,CASSPLAGGGHTDTQYF,TGCGCCAGCAGCCCACTAGCGGGGGGTGGCCACACAGATACGCAGTATTTT
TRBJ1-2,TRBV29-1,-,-,CSVKQSADYGYTF,TGCAGCGTTAAACAGTCCGCGGACTATGGCTACACCTTC
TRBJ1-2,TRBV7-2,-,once,CASSLVGRGNYGYTF,TGTGCCAGCAGCTTAGTGGGCAGGGGTAACTATGGCTACACCTTC
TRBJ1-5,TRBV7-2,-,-,CASSLIVSRMGGNQPQHF,TGTGCCAGCAGCTTAATAGTCTCCCGAATGGGAGGCAATCAGCCCCAGCATTTT
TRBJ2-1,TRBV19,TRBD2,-,CASSSFSGRASYNEQFF,TGTGCCAGTAGTTCCTTTAGCGGGAGGGCGTCCTACAATGAGCAGTTCTTC